The rows below give T cell receptor beta chains drawn from one sample of a study of T cell repertoires in cytomegalovirus infection. The antigens these receptors bind are not known. TCRdb analysed the reads with MiXCR anew, one entry per CDR3 protein. The sample lists 200,000 to 250,000 distinct CDR3 sequences; 35% to 45% were seen once. Sequenced material: CD8+ T cells from cultured PBMCs, taken from culture after CMV antigen stimulation. These TCRs come from a human donor in good health (CMV status not recorded). Some clones in this sample may be carry-over from other donors' samples. The CDR3 runs from the conserved cysteine through the conserved F or W. A D gene is named only where the DNA matches it firmly. Size is stated for part of the rows, as once, few or many counts, or as a class when the clone is expanded.

d_gene: -; abundance: many; j_gene: TRBJ2-1; v_gene: TRBV7-9; CDR3nt: TGTGCCAGCAGCTCGGACAAGGGGGGCTACAATGAGCAGTTCTTC; CDR3aa: CASSSDKGGYNEQFF
d_gene: TRBD1; abundance: many; j_gene: TRBJ2-7; v_gene: TRBV11-2; CDR3nt: TGTGCCAGCAGCGCCCCGGGACAGGGTAACTACGAGCAGTACTTC; CDR3aa: CASSAPGQGNYEQYF
d_gene: TRBD1; abundance: -; j_gene: TRBJ2-1; v_gene: TRBV9; CDR3nt: TGTGCCAGCAGCGTAGTAGGGACAGGTTATAATGAGCAGTTCTTC; CDR3aa: CASSVVGTGYNEQFF
d_gene: -; abundance: -; j_gene: TRBJ2-3; v_gene: TRBV12-5; CDR3nt: TGTGCTAGTGGTTTGGAGTGGGATACGCAGTATTTT; CDR3aa: CASGLEWDTQYF
d_gene: -; abundance: few; j_gene: TRBJ2-2; v_gene: TRBV4-1; CDR3nt: TGCGCCAGCAGCCCCGGACCGGCGAACACCGGGGAGCTGTTTTTT; CDR3aa: CASSPGPANTGELFF
d_gene: -; abundance: -; j_gene: TRBJ1-2; v_gene: TRBV5-5; CDR3nt: TGTGCCAGCAGCTTGTATAAACACTATGGCTACACCTTC; CDR3aa: CASSLYKHYGYTF
d_gene: -; abundance: -; j_gene: TRBJ1-1; v_gene: TRBV6-6; CDR3nt: TGTGCCAGCAGTTACACTCGGACAGTTGATATCATGAACACTGAAGCTTTCTTT; CDR3aa: CASSYTRTVDIMNTEAFF
d_gene: TRBD1; abundance: -; j_gene: TRBJ1-5; v_gene: TRBV4-1; CDR3nt: TGCGCCAGCAGCCAAGATCGGGTGACAGGGGGCCAGCCCCAGCATTTT; CDR3aa: CASSQDRVTGGQPQHF
d_gene: -; abundance: -; j_gene: TRBJ2-1; v_gene: TRBV7-2; CDR3nt: TGTGCCAGCAGCTCCGACAGGTTCTCCTACAATGAGCAGTTCTTC; CDR3aa: CASSSDRFSYNEQFF
d_gene: -; abundance: many; j_gene: TRBJ2-1; v_gene: TRBV13; CDR3nt: TGTGCCAGCAGCTCCAGCTTCGACTTCCTCGACCACAATGAGCAGTTCTTC; CDR3aa: CASSSSFDFLDHNEQFF
d_gene: TRBD1; abundance: -; j_gene: TRBJ2-1; v_gene: TRBV7-2; CDR3nt: TGTGCCAGCAGCTCGGGGACAGGCGACAATGAGCAGTTCTTC; CDR3aa: CASSSGTGDNEQFF
d_gene: -; abundance: -; j_gene: TRBJ1-5; v_gene: TRBV19; CDR3nt: TGTGCCAGTAGTATTGGACGGGGGAGCAATCAGCCCCAGCATTTT; CDR3aa: CASSIGRGSNQPQHF
d_gene: -; abundance: -; j_gene: TRBJ1-1; v_gene: TRBV7-9; CDR3nt: TGTGCCAGCAGCTTGGTGCGGACGGACAGTGAAGCGTTCTTT; CDR3aa: CASSLVRTDSEAFF
d_gene: TRBD1; abundance: few; j_gene: TRBJ2-5; v_gene: TRBV7-9; CDR3nt: TGTGCCAGCAGTTCCGGGACAGGGACGATCGAGACCCAGTACTTC; CDR3aa: CASSSGTGTIETQYF
d_gene: -; abundance: few; j_gene: TRBJ2-1; v_gene: TRBV12-5; CDR3nt: TGTGCTAGTGGTTCTACACTCTACAATGAGCAGTTCTTC; CDR3aa: CASGSTLYNEQFF
d_gene: -; abundance: -; j_gene: TRBJ2-7; v_gene: TRBV10-3; CDR3nt: TGTGCCATCAGTGTGGTAGTTACGGACGAGCAGTACTTC; CDR3aa: CAISVVVTDEQYF
d_gene: TRBD1; abundance: -; j_gene: TRBJ1-1; v_gene: TRBV12-3/TRBV12-4; CDR3nt: TGTGCCAGCAGTTTGCGGGACAGGGGTTCTGAAGCTTTCTTT; CDR3aa: CASSLRDRGSEAFF